The 20 T cell receptor beta chains in this list originate from one sample, sequenced in a study of blood T cell repertoires in COVID-19. This table comes from immunoSEQ multiplex PCR, and its TCRdb copy is limited to in-frame clones, with some not included. The data show 310,000 or so clones, with about 89% seen just once and 6.4% held by the top ten. What was sequenced was peripheral blood. These receptors were collected from a man aged 18 to 30 who had recovered from COVID-19.

The J gene is TRBJ1-1, the V gene TRBV5-5; TRBD1 is a possible D gene (5 bases). The V and J ends lost 0 bases and 4 bases respectively, with 19 bases between them. CDR3 length: 17 amino acids. The germline V gene has CDR1 SGHKS and CDR2 YYEKEE (reference sequence). For the CDR3, the DNA is TGTGCCAGCAGCTTGGTTAGGGGCGCGGGGGGTAGCACTGAAGCTTTCTTT. This encodes CASSLVRGAGGSTEAFF.

This rearrangement joins TRBV10-1 to TRBJ2-1; TRBD1 matches 10 bases. Germline V CDR1 and CDR2: WNHNN, SYGVQD (reference sequence). V lost 4 bases to trimming and J lost 13 bases; unmatched junction nucleotides: 7. The CDR3 is made up of 13 amino acids. The CDR3 region is CASSGPGQGPQFF. CDR3 nucleotide sequence: TGCGCCAGCAGTGGGCCGGGACAGGGGCCACAGTTCTTC.

Worth noting for this clone: Other DNA sequences of this sample code for an identical CDR3. This sequence joins TRBV4-1 and TRBJ2-7; the match to TRBD1 covers 9 bases. This CDR3 contains 14 residues. V was pared by 3 bases and J by 2 bases, with 2 bases of the junction left unmatched. Looked up from germline, CDR1 is MGHRA and CDR2 is YSYEKL. The CDR3 DNA sequence: TGCGCCAGCAGCCAGGGACAGGGTGCCTACGAGCAGTACTTC. The encoded protein is CASSQGQGAYEQYF.

The chain couples TRBV15 to TRBJ2-3; D gene ambiguous. Germline V gene data show CDR1 as LNHNV and CDR2 as YYDKDF (reference sequence). This CDR3 has 12 amino acids. Between the trimmed V and J ends, which lost 6 bases and 2 bases, there was a span of 6 bases. The CDR3 DNA reads TGTGCCACCAGGGGCTACACAGATACGCAGTATTTT. As protein: CATRGYTDTQYF. Variable domain in full (rest from reference TRBV15 and TRBJ2-3): DAMVIQNPRYQVTQFGKPVTLSCSQTLNHNVMYWYQQKSSQAPKLLFHYYDKDFNNEADTPDNFQSRRPNTSFCFLDIRSPGLGDTAMYLCATRGYTDTQYFGPGTRLTVL.

V and J are TRBV6-5 and TRBJ1-1; TRBD1 is a possible D gene (5 bases). The germline V gene has CDR1 MNHEY and CDR2 SVGAGI. There are 13 residues in the CDR3. The CDR3 nucleotides read TGTGCTACTTATGCTGGGGCGGCCACTGAAGCTTTCTTT. This gives the protein CATYAGAATEAFF.

In this sample, this clone turned up once. CDR3 bases: TGTGCCAGCAGCATGGGGCAGAAGAACTCACCCCTCCACTTT. The encoded protein is CASSMGQKNSPLHF. This chain joins TRBV7-9 and TRBJ1-6; D is perhaps TRBD1 (5 bases). The CDR3 length is 14 residues. Trimming pared 5 bases from V and 10 bases from J, leaving 15 bases between. Germline V gene sequence: CDR1 SEHNR, CDR2 FQNEAQ (reference sequence). The variable domain in full, completed from reference TRBV7-9 and TRBJ1-6, reads DTGVSQNPRHKITKRGQNVTFRCDPISEHNRLYWYRQTLGQGPEFLTYFQNEAQLEKSRLLSDRFSAERPKGSFSTLEIQRTEQGDSAMYLCASSMGQKNSPLHFGNGTRLTVT.

This chain connects TRBV5-1 to TRBJ1-6; 8 bases are shared with TRBD1. CDR1 is SGHRS and CDR2 is YFSETQ in the germline V gene. This CDR3 has 15 amino acids. Unmatched junction bases numbered 5, after V lost 0 bases and J lost 9 bases. CDR3 loop: CASSLGQGAPSPLHF. CDR3 coding DNA: TGCGCCAGCAGCTTGGGTCAGGGGGCGCCTTCACCCCTCCACTTT.

This clone was picked up a small number of times. Other DNA sequences in the sample encode the same CDR3. The gene calls are TRBV18 and TRBJ1-1, with TRBD1 matching 7 bases. CDR1 is KGHSH, CDR2 LQKENI, per germline. The CDR3 length is 14 residues. Germline trimming cut 3 bases from V and 1 base from J; bases unmatched to any gene: 2. CDR3 loop: CASSPNRGNTEAFF. The CDR3 nucleotides are TGTGCCAGCTCACCCAACAGGGGGAACACTGAAGCTTTCTTT.

The V gene is TRBV18, the J gene TRBJ2-2; the D gene is possibly TRBD1 (6 bases). V was cut by 4 bases and J by 2 bases, with 14 bases left in between. This CDR3 spans 16 amino acids. The germline V gene has CDR1 KGHSH and CDR2 LQKENI. For the CDR3, the DNA is TGTGCCAGCTCACTTAGTGACAGGCGAAACACCGGGGAGCTGTTTTTT. Translating gives CASSLSDRRNTGELFF.

This clone has just one count. No DNA is shown, since the ends of the CDR3 on it are uncertain; the CDR3 is the one TCRdb lists. The chain is built from TRBV9 and TRBJ1-1; the D call of TRBD1 is as the table states it, not checked on the DNA. Germline-derived CDR1 and CDR2 are SGDLS and YYNGEE. Both ends counted, the CDR3 spans 16 residues. The CDR3 loop reads CASSPIFGPGLTEAFF.

This chain links TRBV6-5 with TRBJ2-5, with 7 bases that match TRBD2. V shed 5 bases, J shed 2 bases, and the junction held 5 bases outside the gene matches. Germline V lookup: CDR1 MNHEY, CDR2 SVGAGI. This CDR3 contains 14 residues. CDR3 sequence (DNA): TGTGCCAGCAGTAGCGGGGCCCCTCAAGAGACCCAGTACTTC. Translating gives CASSSGAPQETQYF.

This clone was seen just once. The chain recombines TRBV27 with TRBJ2-7; the D gene is possibly TRBD1 (5 bases). Germline values: CDR1 MNHEY, CDR2 SMNVEV (reference sequence). The V gene lost 5 bases and the J gene lost 3 bases, with 14 bases spanning the gap. CDR3 length: 14 residues. The CDR3 is CASSLNSRVYEQYF. For the CDR3, the DNA is TGTGCCAGCAGTCTGAACTCCAGGGTCTACGAGCAGTACTTC.

The rearrangement links TRBV6-2 or TRBV6-3 to TRBJ1-5; TRBD1 matches at 9 bases. Germline V gene sequence: CDR1 MNHEY, CDR2 SVGEGT. V gave up 5 bases and J gave up 9 bases; unmatched junction bases: 5. The CDR3 has 13 amino acids. DNA for the CDR3: TGTGCCAGCAGTAAGGACAGGGGAGCGCCCCAGCATTTT. Its translation: CASSKDRGAPQHF.

This chain links TRBV7-3 with TRBJ1-1, with D possibly TRBD1 on 5 matching bases. Germline lookup yields CDR1 SGHTA and CDR2 FQGTGA. This CDR3 region has 20 residues. Trimming stripped 5 bases from V and 1 base from J, with 29 bases between. The CDR3 DNA is TGTGCCAGCAGCACCATCACTGGGTGTACAGGATTGGGGCCGAACACTGAAGCTTTCTTT. Encoded protein: CASSTITGCTGLGPNTEAFF.

The chain has TRBV6-6 and TRBJ2-7; 8 positions match TRBD2. The CDR3 is made up of 14 amino acids. Germline V gene sequence: CDR1 MNHNY, CDR2 SVGAGI (reference sequence). J lost 1 base, V lost 6 bases, and 5 bases had no gene match. CDR3 sequence: CASSDSGNSYEQYF. The CDR3 bases are TGTGCCAGCAGCGATAGCGGGAATTCCTACGAGCAGTACTTC.

The V gene is TRBV7-6, the J gene TRBJ2-1; 8 bases agree with TRBD2. Per germline, CDR1 SGHVS and CDR2 FNYEAQ. CDR3 length equals 16 residues. Trimming took 3 bases from V and 6 from J; bases not matched to a gene: 10. The CDR3 here is CASSLWGSGGFNEQFF. In DNA form, the CDR3 reads TGTGCCAGCAGCTTGTGGGGGTCGGGAGGGTTCAATGAGCAGTTCTTC.

This chain connects TRBV6-6 to TRBJ2-7; weak D call: TRBD1 (6 bases). The CDR3 is made up of 13 amino acids. Per germline, CDR1 MNHNY and CDR2 SVGAGI (reference sequence). V shed 7 bases and J shed 2 bases, with 12 bases lying between them. CDR3 sequence: CASTRTATYEQYF. CDR3 sequence (DNA): TGTGCCAGCACCCGGACAGCAACCTACGAGCAGTACTTC.

The chain combines TRBV7-9 with TRBJ2-1, with a weak D call TRBD2 (5 bases). CDR1 is SEHNR, CDR2 FQNEAQ, per germline (reference sequence). The CDR3 spans 15 residues. The germline V and J ends were trimmed by 5 bases and 4 bases, with 15 bases remaining between them. The CDR3 DNA reads TGTGCCAGCAGCCCCGGACTGTCCGGGTACAATGAGCAGTTCTTC. Translation gives CASSPGLSGYNEQFF.

This clone was detected only a few times. CDR3 protein: CASRYRGSTEAFF. The CDR3 DNA sequence: TGTGCCAGCAGGTACAGGGGAAGCACTGAAGCTTTCTTT. V is TRBV5-4 and J is TRBJ1-1; 7 nucleotides match TRBD1. Germline CDR1 is SGHNT and CDR2 is YYREEE (reference sequence). The CDR3 loop spans 13 amino acids. Trimming removed 5 bases from V and 4 bases from J; junction bases left unmatched: 5.

The gene calls are TRBV5-4 and TRBJ2-1; D is perhaps TRBD1 (6 bases). This CDR3 region has 14 residues. V lost 4 bases, J lost 8 bases, and 16 bases lay in between. Looked up from germline, CDR1 is SGHNT and CDR2 is YYREEE (reference sequence). The CDR3 region has the DNA TGTGCCAGCAGCGGGGACACCAAGGACCATGAGCAGTTCTTC. Amino acid sequence: CASSGDTKDHEQFF.